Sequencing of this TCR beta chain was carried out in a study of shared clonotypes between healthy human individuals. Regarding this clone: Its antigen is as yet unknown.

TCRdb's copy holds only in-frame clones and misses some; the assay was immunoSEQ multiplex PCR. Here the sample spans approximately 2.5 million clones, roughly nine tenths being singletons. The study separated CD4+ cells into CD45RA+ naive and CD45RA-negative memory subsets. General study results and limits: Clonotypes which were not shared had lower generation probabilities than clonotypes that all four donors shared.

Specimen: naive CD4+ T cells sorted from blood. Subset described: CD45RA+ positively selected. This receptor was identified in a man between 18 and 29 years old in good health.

The CDR3 spells CASSLSSVGEQYF. CDR3 bases: TGTGCCAGCAGCTTAAGCAGTGTGGGCGAGCAGTACTTC. The V call is TRBV11-1, the J call TRBJ2-7; D remains ambiguous. The length of the CDR3 is 13 residues. CDR1 and CDR2 from the germline V gene are SGHAT and FQDESV (reference sequence). Deletions cut 2 bases from V and 6 bases from J, with 11 bases between.